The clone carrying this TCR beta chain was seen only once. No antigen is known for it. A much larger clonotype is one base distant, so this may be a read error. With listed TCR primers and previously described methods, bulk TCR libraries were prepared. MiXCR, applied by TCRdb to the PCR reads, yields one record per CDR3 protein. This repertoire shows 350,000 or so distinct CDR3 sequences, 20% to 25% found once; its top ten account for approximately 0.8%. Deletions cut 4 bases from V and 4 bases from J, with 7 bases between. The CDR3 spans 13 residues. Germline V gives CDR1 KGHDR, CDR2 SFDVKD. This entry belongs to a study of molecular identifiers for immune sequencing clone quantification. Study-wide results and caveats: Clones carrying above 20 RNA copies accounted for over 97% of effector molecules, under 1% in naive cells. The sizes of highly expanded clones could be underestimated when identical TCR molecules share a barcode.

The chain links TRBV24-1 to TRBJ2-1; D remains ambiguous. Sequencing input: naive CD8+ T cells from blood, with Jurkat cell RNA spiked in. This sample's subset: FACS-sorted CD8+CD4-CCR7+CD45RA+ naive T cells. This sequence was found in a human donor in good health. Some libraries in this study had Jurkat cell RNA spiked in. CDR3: CATSDRLYNEQFF. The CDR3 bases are TGTGCCACCAGTGACAGACTTTACAATGAGCAGTTCTTC.